This TCR beta chain was observed in a study of cytomegalovirus exposure and HLA in healthy donors. Study results and limitations: Earlier findings revealed that most TCR beta V segments proved productive either about 87% or about 30% of the time. The Asian-associated ancestry cluster reportedly had fewer N-insertions than the approximately 670-donor mean in a later analysis. Presence/absence analyses assumed roughly uniform sequencing depth across donors.

Donors were ostensibly healthy at sampling, although undocumented immune exposures were probable. V trimming: 4 bases; J trimming: 4 bases; junction bases outside the gene matches: 10. The CDR3 contains 15 residues. Germline CDR1 reads SGHRS; CDR2 reads YFSETQ. As concerns this clone: Its cognate antigen is unknown.

PCR was performed using 60 Vbeta and 13 Jbeta primers. The assay was immunoSEQ multiplex PCR, and TCRdb's table has in-frame clones only and misses some. This table lists approximately 150,000 clones. Sequencing used PBMCs. This chain uses TRBV5-1 with TRBJ1-2; 7 nucleotides agree with TRBD1. This sequence originates from a male donor in good health and CMV-seronegative. The CDR3 sequence is CASSHGTAISYGYTF. The DNA for the CDR3 is TGCGCCAGCAGCCACGGGACAGCCATTTCCTATGGCTACACCTTC. Full variable domain (remainder filled in from reference TRBV5-1 and TRBJ1-2): KAGVTQTPRYLIKTRGQQVTLSCSPISGHRSVSWYQQTPGQGLQFLFEYFSETQRNKGNFPGRFSGRQFSNSRSEMNVSTLELGDSALYLCASSHGTAISYGYTFGSGTRLTVV.